This T cell receptor (beta chain) was observed in a study of blood T cells in healthy people across ages. Concerning this clonotype: Antigen unknown.

Overall study results and limits: PBMCs left unsorted prevented a conclusive naive versus antigen-experienced comparison.

This CDR3 is built from 13 residues. Trimming took 0 bases from V and 7 from J, leaving 9 bases between them. CDR1 is LGHDT and CDR2 is YNNKEL in the germline V gene (reference sequence). The authors ran a second PCR of roughly 6 to 12 cycles using a sample-barcoded 5' primer and a J-beta primer mix. One entry per CDR3 protein, called by TCRdb with MiXCR from the 5' RACE reads. The sample records 850,000 to 1,300,000 distinct CDR3 sequences, 40% to 45% being singletons. The source of this sequence is a woman aged 55 to 70 in good health. The chain couples TRBV3-1 to TRBJ1-2; a possible D gene is TRBD1 (6 bases). Sequences were obtained from blood. The CDR3 loop reads CASSQDGGAGYTF. The DNA of the CDR3 is TGTGCCAGCAGCCAAGATGGGGGGGCTGGCTACACCTTC. Full variable domain (missing parts from reference TRBV3-1 and TRBJ1-2): DTAVSQTPKYLVTQMGNDKSIKCEQNLGHDTMYWYKQDSKKFLKIMFSYNNKELIINETVPNRFSPKSPDKAHLNLHINSLELGDSAVYFCASSQDGGAGYTFGSGTRLTVV.